The clone carrying this T cell receptor beta chain was counted between two and nine times. These data originate in a study of blood T cells in healthy people across ages. A second about 6 to 12 cycle PCR used barcoded and J-beta primers. TCRdb analysed the 5' RACE reads with MiXCR anew, one entry per CDR3 protein. The profile shows approximately 1.5 million distinct CDR3 sequences, roughly two fifths of them singletons. The V and J ends lost 6 bases and 0 bases respectively, with 14 bases between them. The CDR3 has 16 amino acids. Per germline, CDR1 MNHEY and CDR2 SVGEGT. Sequenced sample: blood. The chain is built from TRBV6-2 or TRBV6-3 and TRBJ2-2, with a tentative D call TRBD2 (5 bases). This TCR was sampled from a young woman in good health. CDR3 sequence (DNA): TGTGCCAGCAGCTACGGGCTAGCAGCGAACACCGGGGAGCTGTTTTTT. Translation gives CASSYGLAANTGELFF.